This T cell receptor beta chain was sequenced during a study of T cell responses to AZD1222 COVID-19 vaccine. Study outcomes and limitations: The sample set comprised mostly white British donors with more females, and clonal diversity was possibly underestimated.

The V gene lost 3 bases and the J gene lost 1 base, with 11 bases spanning the gap. The CDR3 has 15 residues. Germline CDR1 SGHTA, CDR2 FQGNSA. Remarks on this clone: Its antigen is as yet unknown.

Repertoires were generated with immunoSEQ multiplex PCR, while TCRdb's copy carries only in-frame clones and drops some. The data show over 130,000 clones, 80% to 95% seen once. This chain connects TRBV7-2 to TRBJ2-3, with D maybe TRBD2 (6 bases). Sequenced here: peripheral blood, sampled 28 days after the second AZD1222 dose. This receptor was identified in an adult who received the AZD1222 COVID-19 vaccine. In DNA form, the CDR3 reads TGTGCCAGCAGCTTTTCGGCTAGCGGCACAGATACGCAGTATTTT. Translated, it gives CASSFSASGTDTQYF.